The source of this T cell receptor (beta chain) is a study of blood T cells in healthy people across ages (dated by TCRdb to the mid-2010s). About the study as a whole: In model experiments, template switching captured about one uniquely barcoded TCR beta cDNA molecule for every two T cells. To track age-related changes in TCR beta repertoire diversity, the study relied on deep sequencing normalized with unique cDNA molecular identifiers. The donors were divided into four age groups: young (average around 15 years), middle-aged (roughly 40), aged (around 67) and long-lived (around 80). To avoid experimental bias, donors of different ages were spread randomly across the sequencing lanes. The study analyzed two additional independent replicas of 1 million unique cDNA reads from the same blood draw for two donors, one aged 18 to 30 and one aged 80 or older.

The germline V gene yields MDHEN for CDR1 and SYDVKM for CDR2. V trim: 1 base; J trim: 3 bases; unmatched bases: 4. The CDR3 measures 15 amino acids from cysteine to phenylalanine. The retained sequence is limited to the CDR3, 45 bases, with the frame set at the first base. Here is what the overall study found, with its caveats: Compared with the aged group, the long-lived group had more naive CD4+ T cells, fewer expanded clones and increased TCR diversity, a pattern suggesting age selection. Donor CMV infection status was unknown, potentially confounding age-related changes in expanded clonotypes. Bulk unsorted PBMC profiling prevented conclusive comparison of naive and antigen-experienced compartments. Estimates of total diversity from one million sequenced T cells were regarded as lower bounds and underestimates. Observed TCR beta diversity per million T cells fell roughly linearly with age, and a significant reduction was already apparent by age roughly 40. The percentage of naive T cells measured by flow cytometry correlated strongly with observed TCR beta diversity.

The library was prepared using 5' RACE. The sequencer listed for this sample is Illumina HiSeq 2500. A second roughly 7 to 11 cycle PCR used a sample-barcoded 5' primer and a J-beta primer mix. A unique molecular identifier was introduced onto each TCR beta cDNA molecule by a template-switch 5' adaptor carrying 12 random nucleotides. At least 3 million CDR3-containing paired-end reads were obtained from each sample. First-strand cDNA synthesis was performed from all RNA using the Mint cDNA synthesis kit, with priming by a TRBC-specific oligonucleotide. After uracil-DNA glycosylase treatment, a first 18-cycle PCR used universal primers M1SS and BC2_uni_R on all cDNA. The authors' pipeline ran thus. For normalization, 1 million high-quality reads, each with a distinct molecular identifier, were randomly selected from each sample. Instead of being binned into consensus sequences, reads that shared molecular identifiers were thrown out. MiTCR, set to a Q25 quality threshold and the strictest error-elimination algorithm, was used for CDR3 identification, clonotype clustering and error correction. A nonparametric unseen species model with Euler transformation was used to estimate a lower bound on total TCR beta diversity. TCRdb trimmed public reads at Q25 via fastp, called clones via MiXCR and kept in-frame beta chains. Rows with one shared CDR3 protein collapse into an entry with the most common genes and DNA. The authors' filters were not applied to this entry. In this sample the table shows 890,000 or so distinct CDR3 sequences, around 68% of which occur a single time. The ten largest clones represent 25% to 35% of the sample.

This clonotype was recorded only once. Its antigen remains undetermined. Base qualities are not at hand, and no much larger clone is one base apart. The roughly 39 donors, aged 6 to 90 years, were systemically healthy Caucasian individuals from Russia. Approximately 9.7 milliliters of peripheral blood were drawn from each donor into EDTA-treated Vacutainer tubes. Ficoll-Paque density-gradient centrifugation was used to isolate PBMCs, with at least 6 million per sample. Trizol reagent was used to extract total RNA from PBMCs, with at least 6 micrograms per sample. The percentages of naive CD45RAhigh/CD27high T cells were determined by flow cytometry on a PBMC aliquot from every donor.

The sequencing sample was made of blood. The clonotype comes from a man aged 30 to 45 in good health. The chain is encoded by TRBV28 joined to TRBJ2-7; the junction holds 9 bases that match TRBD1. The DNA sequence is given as TGTGCCAGCAGTTTATCCCCGACAGGGGGCTACGAGCAGTACTTC. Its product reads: CASSLSPTGGYEQYF. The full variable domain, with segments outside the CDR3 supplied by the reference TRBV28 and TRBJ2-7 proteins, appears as DVKVTQSSRYLVKRTGEKVFLECVQDMDHENMFWYRQDPGLGLRLIYFSYDVKMKEKGDIPEGYSVSREKKERFSLILESASTNQTSMYLCASSLSPTGGYEQYFGPGTRLTVT.